Here is one TCR beta chain with its context. No antigen is known for it. The CDR3 is made up of 11 amino acids. The V gene's germline CDR1 is SEHNR and CDR2 FQNEAQ (reference sequence). V lost 5 bases, J lost 5 bases, and 6 bases lay in between. Each sample had two DNA replicates, about 0.52 ug blood or about 1.5 ug tissue. Clones were sequenced by immunoSEQ multiplex PCR, and TCRdb holds only the in-frame ones, with some missing. Of about 31,000 clones in the sample, more than 65% were seen once. This record comes from a study of early stage breast cancer tumors. Whole-study results and caveats: Tumors had about 2.4-fold higher T cell density and higher clonality than adjacent normal breast tissue.

The clonotype was recovered from a person aged 30 to 39 with breast cancer. The chain uses TRBV7-9 and TRBJ2-5; D unclear. The sequencing input was breast tumor tissue. The CDR3 sequence: CASSRSETQYF. In nucleotides, the CDR3 is TGTGCCAGCAGCCGCTCGGAGACCCAGTACTTC.